The 21 T cell receptor beta chains reported below all come from one sample, sequenced in a study of cytomegalovirus exposure and HLA in healthy donors. The primer mix had 60 Vbeta and 13 Jbeta primers. Clones were sequenced by immunoSEQ multiplex PCR, and TCRdb holds only the in-frame ones, with some missing. This table has 200,000 to 250,000 clones, over 80% appearing once. Input material: PBMCs. Every receptor here comes from a boy aged 2 to 9 in good health and CMV-seronegative.

The chain has TRBV6-6 and TRBJ1-5; D is unresolved. V was trimmed by 10 bases and J by 2 bases, leaving 12 bases between them. The germline V gene encodes CDR1 MNHNY and CDR2 SVGAGI (reference sequence). The CDR3 loop spans 13 amino acids. The CDR3 bases are TGTGCCACCAACTCGGGTGGCAATCAGCCCCAGCATTTT. Its protein is CATNSGGNQPQHF.

This chain connects TRBV2 to TRBJ2-1; 10 bases agree with TRBD1. CDR3 length equals 13 residues. From germline, CDR1 is SNHLY and CDR2 FYNNEI. The J segment lost 7 bases and the V segment lost 8 bases, leaving 5 bases of the junction unmatched. The CDR3 coding sequence is TGTGCCAGCGGAGGACAGGGGGTTAATGAGCAGTTCTTC. Protein product: CASGGQGVNEQFF. The whole variable domain, remainder taken from reference TRBV2 and TRBJ2-1, is EPEVTQTPSHQVTQMGQEVILRCVPISNHLYFYWYRQILGQKVEFLVSFYNNEISEKSEIFDDQFSVERPDGSNFTLKIRSTKLEDSAMYFCASGGQGVNEQFFGPGTRLTVL.

This chain uses TRBV4-1 with TRBJ1-4; the D gene is possibly TRBD1 (5 bases). Germline CDR1 and CDR2: MGHRA and YSYEKL. This CDR3 contains 16 residues. V shed 1 base and J shed 4 bases, with 13 bases lying between them. This CDR3 is CASSQGWGRRNEKLFF. The CDR3 DNA sequence: TGCGCCAGCAGCCAAGGTTGGGGCAGACGTAATGAAAAACTGTTTTTT.

The chain carries TRBV5-1 and TRBJ2-7; the match to TRBD1 covers 10 bases. V lost 4 bases, J lost 4 bases, and 2 bases stayed unmatched. Germline V gene sequence: CDR1 SGHRS, CDR2 YFSETQ. The CDR3 loop spans 13 amino acids. The CDR3 reads CASSRDRGYEQYF. The CDR3 DNA sequence: TGCGCCAGCAGCCGGGACAGGGGTTACGAGCAGTACTTC.

The chain employs TRBV6-5 and TRBJ1-5; D possibly corresponds to TRBD1 (5 bases). The V end lost 4 bases, the J end lost 3 bases, and 10 bases lay between the germline ends. This CDR3 region has 14 residues. Germline assignment: CDR1 MNHEY and CDR2 SVGAGI. The chain's CDR3 is CASSSRQYNQPQHF. CDR3 DNA sequence: TGTGCCAGCAGTTCCCGACAGTACAATCAGCCCCAGCATTTT.

CDR3: CASSLEGALDEQYF. In DNA form, the CDR3 reads TGTGCCAGCAGTTTGGAGGGGGCACTCGACGAGCAGTACTTC. The rearrangement links TRBV28 to TRBJ2-5, with a tentative D call TRBD1 (7 bases). The tail of the sequence fits TRBJ2-7 better, so the J call may be wrong. CDR3 length: 14 amino acids. The V gene's germline CDR1 is MDHEN and CDR2 SYDVKM.

The chain joins TRBV30 to TRBJ1-2; D ambiguous. Trimming pared 0 bases from V and 4 bases from J, leaving 6 bases between. The length of the CDR3 is 12 residues. Germline V CDR1 and CDR2: GTSNPN, SVGIG (reference sequence). The CDR3 DNA is TGTGCCTGGAGTGTAAATCTCTATGGCTACACCTTC. Protein: CAWSVNLYGYTF.

V usage is TRBV30 and J usage is TRBJ2-1; 8 bases agree with TRBD1. Trimming at V came to 0 bases and at J to 4 bases, leaving 5 bases not matched to a gene. This CDR3 has 15 amino acids. Germline CDR1 and CDR2: GTSNPN and SVGIG (reference sequence). As DNA, the CDR3 is TGTGCCTGGAGTGTACATGGGACAGGATACAATGAGCAGTTCTTC. It specifies CAWSVHGTGYNEQFF.

This clone has a single count. The DNA of the CDR3 is TGTGCCAGCAGTCCCCAAAGGACTAGCGGATGGAATGAGCAGTTCTTC. It codes for CASSPQRTSGWNEQFF. V gene TRBV7-9 combines with J gene TRBJ2-1; 10 nucleotides align to TRBD2. CDR3 length: 16 residues. V lost 6 bases to trimming and J lost 7 bases; unmatched junction nucleotides: 12. Germline V lookup: CDR1 SEHNR, CDR2 FQNEAQ (reference sequence).

V is TRBV19 and J is TRBJ1-3; D may be TRBD1 (6 bases). There are 15 residues in the CDR3. Germline V lookup: CDR1 LNHDA, CDR2 SQIVND (reference sequence). The V and J ends lost 2 bases and 0 bases respectively, with 8 bases between them. CDR3 in amino acids: CASSITGTSGNTIYF. The DNA of the CDR3 is TGTGCCAGTAGTATAACAGGGACCTCTGGAAACACCATATATTTT.

The V gene is TRBV9, the J gene TRBJ2-7; 7 positions match TRBD1. After removal of 5 bases from V and 0 bases from J, the junction contained 8 bases not matched to a gene. There are 15 residues in the CDR3. Looked up from germline, CDR1 is SGDLS and CDR2 is YYNGEE. CDR3 in amino acids: CASSRQGRSSYEQYF. CDR3 nucleotides: TGTGCCAGCAGTCGACAGGGACGGAGCTCCTACGAGCAGTACTTC. Variable domain in full (rest from reference TRBV9 and TRBJ2-7): DSGVTQTPKHLITATGQRVTLRCSPRSGDLSVYWYQQSLDQGLQFLIQYYNGEERAKGNILERFSAQQFPDLHSELNLSSLELGDSALYFCASSRQGRSSYEQYFGPGTRLTVT.

The rearrangement links TRBV7-6 to TRBJ1-1; D gene uncertain. The CDR3 is 14 amino acids. Germline V gene lookup returns CDR1 SGHVS and CDR2 FNYEAQ. Between the trimmed V and J ends, which lost 3 bases and 3 bases, there was a span of 11 bases. The CDR3 region has the DNA TGTGCCAGCAGCTTTGGTTGGAGGGACACTGAAGCTTTCTTT. Its protein product is CASSFGWRDTEAFF.

The rearrangement joins TRBV7-9 to TRBJ2-1; 7 bases map to TRBD2. Trimming cost V 1 base and J 9 bases; bases outside gene matches: 3. CDR1 and CDR2 (germline): SEHNR, FQNEAQ (reference sequence). The CDR3 extends over 13 amino acids. The CDR3 is CASSLVAGVEQFF. The CDR3 region has the DNA TGTGCCAGCAGCTTAGTGGCGGGAGTTGAGCAGTTCTTC.

This chain connects TRBV19 to TRBJ1-5, with 8 bases matching TRBD1. Germline V gene sequence: CDR1 LNHDA, CDR2 SQIVND (reference sequence). CDR3 length: 14 amino acids. The V segment lost 7 bases and the J segment 6 bases; nucleotides outside the gene matches: 8. CDR3 residues: CASTPGTGAQPQHF. The CDR3 DNA follows: TGTGCCAGTACCCCAGGGACAGGTGCTCAGCCCCAGCATTTT.

This chain uses TRBV7-8 with TRBJ2-7; 10 nucleotides match TRBD1. This CDR3 contains 14 residues. V shed 6 bases, J shed 4 bases, and the junction held 6 bases outside the gene matches. Germline CDR1 reads SGHVS; CDR2 reads FQNEAQ. CDR3 sequence: CASRSGQGRYEQYF. Written as DNA, the CDR3 is TGTGCCAGCAGGTCGGGACAGGGGCGGTACGAGCAGTACTTC.

The chain carries TRBV6-6 and TRBJ2-7; 7 bases align to TRBD1. Germline V gives CDR1 MNHNY, CDR2 SVGAGI (reference sequence). V lost 8 bases to trimming and J lost 6 bases; unmatched junction nucleotides: 10. The CDR3 totals 13 residues. The CDR3 sequence is CASSLSGTAEQYF. DNA for the CDR3: TGTGCCAGCTCCCTTAGTGGGACAGCCGAGCAGTACTTC.

The chain carries TRBV11-2 and TRBJ1-5; D remains ambiguous. The CDR3 runs to 15 residues. Looked up from germline, CDR1 is SGHAT and CDR2 is FQNNGV. Trimming removed 1 base from V and 6 bases from J, with 13 bases in between. In nucleotides, the CDR3 is TGTGCCAGCAGCTTAGGTGCTGCCCCCGGTCAGCCCCAGCATTTT. Amino acids: CASSLGAAPGQPQHF.

This chain connects TRBV6-5 to TRBJ1-1, with TRBD1 identical over 8 bases. V shed 5 bases, J shed 4 bases, and the junction held 3 bases outside the gene matches. The CDR3 has 13 residues. Per germline, CDR1 MNHEY and CDR2 SVGAGI. The CDR3 here is CASSHGTGTEAFF. The CDR3 coding sequence is TGTGCCAGCAGTCACGGGACAGGCACTGAAGCTTTCTTT.

This chain uses TRBV4-2 with TRBJ2-1; 9 bases agree with TRBD2. The CDR3 covers 16 residues. The ends lost 0 bases at V and 9 bases at J; junction bases unmatched: 9. The germline gives CDR1 LGHNA, CDR2 YNFKEQ. CDR3 loop: CASSQELNSGGGEQFF. CDR3 DNA: TGTGCCAGCAGCCAAGAGCTGAATAGCGGGGGTGGTGAGCAGTTCTTC.

The chain uses TRBV2 and TRBJ2-7; D might be TRBD2 (5 bases). The V gene lost 10 bases and the J gene lost 1 base, with 11 bases spanning the gap. The CDR3 runs to 12 residues. CDR1 and CDR2 (germline): SNHLY, FYNNEI. CDR3 residues: CAIRTGSYEQYF. The DNA of the CDR3 is TGTGCCATACGGACGGGATCCTACGAGCAGTACTTC.

The rearrangement uses TRBV4-1 and TRBJ2-5; tentative D call: TRBD2 (6 bases). The CDR3 has 16 amino acids. V lost 1 base and J lost 1, with 13 bases in between. CDR1 and CDR2 from the germline V gene are MGHRA and YSYEKL. The CDR3 coding sequence is TGCGCCAGCAGCCAAGGGGCGGGGCTCGTCCAAGAGACCCAGTACTTC. Residues: CASSQGAGLVQETQYF.